This T cell receptor (beta chain) was recovered during a study of CXCR3-negative and CXCR3-positive naive CD8 T cells. Broader study findings: Comparison of naive subsets found surface CD5 to be comparable, and TCR strength was inferred on the basis of TRB CDR3 properties.

Via 5' RACE with UMI labels, TRB cDNA libraries were prepared. TCRdb re-called the 5' RACE reads and gives one entry per CDR3 protein, without DNA. Its table lists under 85,000 distinct CDR3 sequences. Germline lookup yields CDR1 LNHDA and CDR2 SQIVND (reference sequence). The CDR3 sequence is 14 residues long. Naive CD8+ T cells showed CD45RO-CCR7+CD27+CD95-. Comments on this clonotype: Its target is not known.

Sequencing input: naive CXCR3- CD8+ T cells from blood. Indicated subset: CD45RO-CCR7+CD27+CD95- naive CD8+ T cells lacking CXCR3 (TNR3-). The clonotype comes from a human donor in good health. Some clones in this sample may be carry-over from other donors' samples. The chain couples TRBV19 to TRBJ2-3; TCRdb names TRBD1, which stays unverified in the absence of DNA. The CDR3 loop is CASSNRDNTDTQYF.